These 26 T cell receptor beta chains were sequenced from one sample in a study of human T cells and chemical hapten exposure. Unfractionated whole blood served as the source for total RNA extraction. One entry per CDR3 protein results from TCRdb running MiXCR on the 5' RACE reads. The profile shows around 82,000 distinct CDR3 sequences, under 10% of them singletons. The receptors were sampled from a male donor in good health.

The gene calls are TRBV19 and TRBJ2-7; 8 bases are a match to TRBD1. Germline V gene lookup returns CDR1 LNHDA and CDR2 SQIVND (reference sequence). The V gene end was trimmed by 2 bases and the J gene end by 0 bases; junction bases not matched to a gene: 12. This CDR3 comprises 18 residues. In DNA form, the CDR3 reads TGTGCCAGTAGTATATCCCACTGGGACAGGCTGAACTCCTACGAGCAGTACTTC. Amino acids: CASSISHWDRLNSYEQYF.

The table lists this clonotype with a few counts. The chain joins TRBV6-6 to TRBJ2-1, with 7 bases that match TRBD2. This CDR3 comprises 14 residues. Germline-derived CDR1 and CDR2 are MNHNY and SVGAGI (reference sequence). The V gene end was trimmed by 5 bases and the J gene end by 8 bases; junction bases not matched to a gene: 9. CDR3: CASSREGPLDEQFF. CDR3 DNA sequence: TGTGCCAGCAGTAGGGAGGGCCCGTTGGATGAGCAGTTCTTC.

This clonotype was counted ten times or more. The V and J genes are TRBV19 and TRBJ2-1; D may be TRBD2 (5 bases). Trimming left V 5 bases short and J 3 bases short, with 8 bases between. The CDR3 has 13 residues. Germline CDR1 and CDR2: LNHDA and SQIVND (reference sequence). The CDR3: CASSSGIYNEQFF. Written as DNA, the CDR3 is TGTGCCAGTAGTTCCGGGATCTACAATGAGCAGTTCTTC.

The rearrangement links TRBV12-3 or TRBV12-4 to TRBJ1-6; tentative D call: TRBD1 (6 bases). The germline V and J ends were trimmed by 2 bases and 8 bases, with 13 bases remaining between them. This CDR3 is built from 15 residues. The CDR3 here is CASSLRTVPDSPLHF. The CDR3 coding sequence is TGTGCCAGCAGTTTAAGGACAGTTCCTGATTCACCCCTCCACTTT.

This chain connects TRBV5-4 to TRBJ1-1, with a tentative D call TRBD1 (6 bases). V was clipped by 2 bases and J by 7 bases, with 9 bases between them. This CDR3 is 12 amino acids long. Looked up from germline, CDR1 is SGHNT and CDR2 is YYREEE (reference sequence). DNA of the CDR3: TGTGCCAGCAGCTTAGGACAGAGTGAAGCTTTCTTT. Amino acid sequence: CASSLGQSEAFF.

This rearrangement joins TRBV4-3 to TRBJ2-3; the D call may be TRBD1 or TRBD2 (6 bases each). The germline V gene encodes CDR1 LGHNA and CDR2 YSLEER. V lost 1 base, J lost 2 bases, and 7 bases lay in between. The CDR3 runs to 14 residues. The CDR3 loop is CASSQGGATDTQYF. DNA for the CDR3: TGCGCCAGCAGCCAAGGGGGGGCCACAGATACGCAGTATTTT.

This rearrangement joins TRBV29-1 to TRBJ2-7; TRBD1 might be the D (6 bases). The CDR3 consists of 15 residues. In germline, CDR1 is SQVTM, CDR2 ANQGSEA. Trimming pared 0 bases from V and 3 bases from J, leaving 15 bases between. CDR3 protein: CSVEDPQGINYEQYF. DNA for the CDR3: TGCAGCGTTGAAGATCCACAGGGTATTAACTACGAGCAGTACTTC.

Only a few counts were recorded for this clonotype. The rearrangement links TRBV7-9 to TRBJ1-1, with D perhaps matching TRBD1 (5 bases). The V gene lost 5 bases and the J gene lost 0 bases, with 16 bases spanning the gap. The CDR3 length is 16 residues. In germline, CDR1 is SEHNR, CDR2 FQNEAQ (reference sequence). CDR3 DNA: TGTGCCAGCAGCCCCCGTACAGGTGCCATGAACACTGAAGCTTTCTTT. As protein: CASSPRTGAMNTEAFF.

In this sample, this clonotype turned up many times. CDR3 residues: CASSLGGSGANVLTF. Here the CDR3 DNA reads TGTGCCAGCAGCTTGGGAGGCTCTGGGGCCAACGTCCTGACTTTC. The genes are TRBV11-1 and TRBJ2-6, with D possibly TRBD2 on 6 matching bases. The CDR3 sequence is 15 residues long. Germline-derived CDR1 and CDR2 are SGHAT and FQDESV (reference sequence). V dropped 3 bases and J dropped 0 bases, with 6 bases sitting between them.

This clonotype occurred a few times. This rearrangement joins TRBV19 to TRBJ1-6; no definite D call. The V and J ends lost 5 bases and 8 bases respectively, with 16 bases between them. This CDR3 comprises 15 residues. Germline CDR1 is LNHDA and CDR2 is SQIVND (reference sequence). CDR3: CASSQDPAVDSPLHF. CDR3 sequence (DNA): TGTGCCAGTAGTCAGGACCCGGCTGTGGATTCACCCCTCCACTTT.

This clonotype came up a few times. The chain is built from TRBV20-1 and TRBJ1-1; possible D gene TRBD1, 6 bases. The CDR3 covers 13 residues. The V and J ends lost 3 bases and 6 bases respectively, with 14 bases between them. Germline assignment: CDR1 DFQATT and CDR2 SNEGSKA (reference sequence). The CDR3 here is CSASRPGTPEAFF. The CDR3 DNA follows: TGCAGTGCTAGTCGTCCCGGGACACCTGAAGCTTTCTTT.

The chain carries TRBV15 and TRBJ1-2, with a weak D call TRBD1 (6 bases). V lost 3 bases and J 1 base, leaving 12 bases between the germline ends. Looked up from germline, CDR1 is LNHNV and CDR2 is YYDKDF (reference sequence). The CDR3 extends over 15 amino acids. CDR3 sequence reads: CATSRGGQSNYGYTF. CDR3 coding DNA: TGTGCCACCAGCAGGGGCGGACAGAGTAACTATGGCTACACCTTC.

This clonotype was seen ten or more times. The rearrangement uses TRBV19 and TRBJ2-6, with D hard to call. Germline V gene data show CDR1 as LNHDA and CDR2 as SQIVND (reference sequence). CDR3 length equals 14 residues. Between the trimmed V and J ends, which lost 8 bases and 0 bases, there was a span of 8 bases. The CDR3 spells CASGWGSGANVLTF. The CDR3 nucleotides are TGTGCCAGTGGGTGGGGCTCTGGGGCCAACGTCCTGACTTTC.

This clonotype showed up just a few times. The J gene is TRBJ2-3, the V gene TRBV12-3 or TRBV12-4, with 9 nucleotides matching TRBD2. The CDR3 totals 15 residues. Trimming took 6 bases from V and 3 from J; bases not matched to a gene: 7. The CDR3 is CASRLSGSGTDTQYF. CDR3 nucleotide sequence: TGTGCCAGCAGACTTAGCGGGAGTGGTACAGATACGCAGTATTTT.

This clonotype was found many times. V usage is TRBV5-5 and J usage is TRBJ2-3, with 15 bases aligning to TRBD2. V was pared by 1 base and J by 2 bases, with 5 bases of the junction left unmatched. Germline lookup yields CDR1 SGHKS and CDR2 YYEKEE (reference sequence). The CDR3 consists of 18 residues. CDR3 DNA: TGTGCCAGCAGCTTGAGGACTAGCGGGGGGGCGACCACAGATACGCAGTATTTT. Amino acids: CASSLRTSGGATTDTQYF.

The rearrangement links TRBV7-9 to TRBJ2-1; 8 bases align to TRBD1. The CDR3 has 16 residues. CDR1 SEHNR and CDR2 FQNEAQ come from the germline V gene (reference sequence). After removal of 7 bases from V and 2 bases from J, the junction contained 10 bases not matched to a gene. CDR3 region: CASNPSGTGPYNEQFF. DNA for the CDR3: TGTGCCAGCAACCCCAGTGGGACAGGACCCTACAATGAGCAGTTCTTC. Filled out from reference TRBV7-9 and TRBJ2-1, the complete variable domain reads DTGVSQNPRHKITKRGQNVTFRCDPISEHNRLYWYRQTLGQGPEFLTYFQNEAQLEKSRLLSDRFSAERPKGSFSTLEIQRTEQGDSAMYLCASNPSGTGPYNEQFFGPGTRLTVL.

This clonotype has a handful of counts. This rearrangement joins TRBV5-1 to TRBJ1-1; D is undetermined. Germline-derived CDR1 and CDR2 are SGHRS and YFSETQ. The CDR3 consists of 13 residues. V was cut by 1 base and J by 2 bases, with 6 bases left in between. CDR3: CASSLSVNTEAFF. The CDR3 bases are TGCGCCAGCAGCTTGTCAGTTAACACTGAAGCTTTCTTT.

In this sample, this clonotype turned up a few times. CDR3 in amino acids: CSVVGLAERNEQFF. CDR3 in DNA: TGCAGCGTTGTTGGCCTAGCGGAGCGCAATGAGCAGTTCTTC. The chain couples TRBV29-1 to TRBJ2-1, with 7 nucleotides matching TRBD2. Trimming cost V 4 bases and J 6 bases; bases outside gene matches: 9. The length of the CDR3 is 14 residues. Per the germline V gene, CDR1 is SQVTM and CDR2 is ANQGSEA.

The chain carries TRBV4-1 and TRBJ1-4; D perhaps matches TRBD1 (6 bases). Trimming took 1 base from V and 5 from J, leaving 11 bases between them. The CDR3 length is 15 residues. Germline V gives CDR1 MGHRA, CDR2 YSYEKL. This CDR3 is CASSQGKGGNEKLFF. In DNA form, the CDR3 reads TGCGCCAGCAGCCAAGGAAAGGGGGGCAATGAAAAACTGTTTTTT.

DNA for the CDR3: TGTGCCAGCAGCCCCCCCCGGAGCAATGAGCAGTTCTTC. Residues: CASSPPRSNEQFF. The chain couples TRBV11-3 to TRBJ2-1, with unresolved D. The CDR3 has 13 residues. The germline CDR1 and CDR2 sequences are SGHNT and YENEEA. The V end was cut by 5 bases, the J end by 6 bases, with 11 bases between.

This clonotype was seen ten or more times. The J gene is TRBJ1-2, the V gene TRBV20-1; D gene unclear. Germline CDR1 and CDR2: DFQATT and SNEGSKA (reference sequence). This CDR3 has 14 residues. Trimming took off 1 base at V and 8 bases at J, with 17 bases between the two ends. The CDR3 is CSARATGQVLGYTF. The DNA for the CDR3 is TGCAGTGCTAGAGCTACTGGCCAGGTCTTAGGCTACACCTTC.

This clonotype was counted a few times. CDR3 loop: CASSYVERNYEQYF. For the CDR3, the DNA is TGTGCCAGCAGCTATGTTGAGCGGAACTACGAGCAGTACTTC. The chain links TRBV5-6 to TRBJ2-7; D is perhaps TRBD2 (5 bases). Trimming removed 3 bases at V and 3 bases at J, with 13 bases between. CDR3 length: 14 residues. Germline CDR1 is SGHDT and CDR2 is YYEEEE.

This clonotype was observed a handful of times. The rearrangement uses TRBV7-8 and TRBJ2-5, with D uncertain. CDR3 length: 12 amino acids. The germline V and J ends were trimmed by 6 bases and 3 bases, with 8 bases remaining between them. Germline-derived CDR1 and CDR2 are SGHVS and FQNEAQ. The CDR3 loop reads CASSLSEETQYF. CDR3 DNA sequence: TGTGCCAGCAGTCTTTCGGAAGAGACCCAGTACTTC.

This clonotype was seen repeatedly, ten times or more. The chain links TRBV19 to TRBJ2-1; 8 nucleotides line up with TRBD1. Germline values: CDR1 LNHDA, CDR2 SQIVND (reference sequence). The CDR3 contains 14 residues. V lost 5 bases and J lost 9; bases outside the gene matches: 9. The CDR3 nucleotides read TGTGCCAGTAGTGGGACCCAGGGGGCCGGTGAGCAGTTCTTC. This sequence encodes CASSGTQGAGEQFF.

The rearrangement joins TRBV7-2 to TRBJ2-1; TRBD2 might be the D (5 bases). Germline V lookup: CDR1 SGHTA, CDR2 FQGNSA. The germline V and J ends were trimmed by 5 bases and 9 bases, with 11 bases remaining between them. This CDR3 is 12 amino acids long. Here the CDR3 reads CASSVQEAEQFF. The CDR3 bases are TGTGCCAGCAGCGTGCAGGAGGCTGAGCAGTTCTTC.

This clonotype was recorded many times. CDR3 in DNA: TGTGCCAGCAGCCCTAAGGGGCTGGGGAAGGAGCAGTACTTC. It encodes CASSPKGLGKEQYF. V usage is TRBV11-2 and J usage is TRBJ2-7; D perhaps matches TRBD1 (5 bases). The CDR3 spans 14 residues. The germline CDR1 and CDR2 sequences are SGHAT and FQNNGV. The V and J ends lost 5 bases and 7 bases respectively, with 18 bases between them. The whole variable domain, filled in from reference TRBV11-2 and TRBJ2-7, reads EAGVAQSPRYKIIEKRQSVAFWCNPISGHATLYWYQQILGQGPKLLIQFQNNGVVDDSQLPKDRFSAERLKGVDSTLKIQPAKLEDSAVYLCASSPKGLGKEQYFGPGTRLTVT.